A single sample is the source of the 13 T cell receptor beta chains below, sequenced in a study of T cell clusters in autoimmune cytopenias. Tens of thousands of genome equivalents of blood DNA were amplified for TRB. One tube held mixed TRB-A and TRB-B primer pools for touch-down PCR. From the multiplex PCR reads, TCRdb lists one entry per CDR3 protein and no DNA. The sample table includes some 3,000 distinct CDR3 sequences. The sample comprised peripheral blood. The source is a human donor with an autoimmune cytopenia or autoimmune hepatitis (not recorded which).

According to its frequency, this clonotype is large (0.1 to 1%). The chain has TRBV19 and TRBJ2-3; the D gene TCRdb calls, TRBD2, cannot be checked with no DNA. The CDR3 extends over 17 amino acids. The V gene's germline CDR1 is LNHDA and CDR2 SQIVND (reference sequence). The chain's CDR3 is CASSNEAGPIIADTQYF. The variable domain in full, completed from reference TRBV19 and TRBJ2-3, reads DGGITQSPKYLFRKEGQNVTLSCEQNLNHDAMYWYRQDPGQGLRLIYYSQIVNDFQKGDIAEGYSVSREKKESFPLTVTSAQKNPTAFYLCASSNEAGPIIADTQYFGPGTRLTVL.

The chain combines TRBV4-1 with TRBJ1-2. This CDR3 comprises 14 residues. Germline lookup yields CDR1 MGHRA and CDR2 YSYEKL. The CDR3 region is CASSQDLAGYGYTF.

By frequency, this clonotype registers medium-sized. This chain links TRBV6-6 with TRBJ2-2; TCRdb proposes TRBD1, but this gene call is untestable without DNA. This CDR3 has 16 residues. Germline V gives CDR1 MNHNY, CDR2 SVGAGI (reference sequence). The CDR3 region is CASSPPGQGGTGELFF.

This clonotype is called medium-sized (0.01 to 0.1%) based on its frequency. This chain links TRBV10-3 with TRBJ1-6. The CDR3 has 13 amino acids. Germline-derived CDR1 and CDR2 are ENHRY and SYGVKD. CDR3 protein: CAISETGNSPLHF.

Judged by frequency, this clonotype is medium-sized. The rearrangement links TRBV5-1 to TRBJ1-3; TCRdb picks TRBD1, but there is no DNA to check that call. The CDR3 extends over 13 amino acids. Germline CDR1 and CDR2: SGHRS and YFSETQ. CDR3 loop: CASSPQGFNTIYF.

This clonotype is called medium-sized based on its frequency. The chain's CDR3 is CASSLRTGTNEKLFF. This sequence joins TRBV5-6 and TRBJ1-4; the TCRdb D gene call, TRBD1, has no DNA to confirm it. The CDR3 runs 15 residues. From germline, CDR1 is SGHDT and CDR2 YYEEEE.

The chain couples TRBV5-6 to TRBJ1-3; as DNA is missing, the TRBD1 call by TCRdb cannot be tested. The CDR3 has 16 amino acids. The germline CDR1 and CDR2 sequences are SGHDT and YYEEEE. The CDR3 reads CASSLVADRRSNTIYF.

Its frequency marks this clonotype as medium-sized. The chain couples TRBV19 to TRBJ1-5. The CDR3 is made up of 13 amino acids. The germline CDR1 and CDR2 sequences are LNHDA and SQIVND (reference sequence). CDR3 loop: CASTLLGNQPQHF.

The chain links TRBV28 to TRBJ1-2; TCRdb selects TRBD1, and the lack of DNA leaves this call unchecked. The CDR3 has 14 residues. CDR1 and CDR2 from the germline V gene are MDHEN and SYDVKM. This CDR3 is CASSLTGEAYGYTF.

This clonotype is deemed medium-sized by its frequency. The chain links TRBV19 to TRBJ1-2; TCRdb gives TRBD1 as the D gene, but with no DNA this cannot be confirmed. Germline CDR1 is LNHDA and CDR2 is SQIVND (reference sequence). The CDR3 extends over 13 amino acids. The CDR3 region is CASSMGDRSGYTF.

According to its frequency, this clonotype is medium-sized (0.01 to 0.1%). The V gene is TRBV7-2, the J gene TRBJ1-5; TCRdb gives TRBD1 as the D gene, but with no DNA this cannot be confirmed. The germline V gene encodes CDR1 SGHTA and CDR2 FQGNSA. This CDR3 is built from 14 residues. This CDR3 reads CASSQDRGNQPQHF.

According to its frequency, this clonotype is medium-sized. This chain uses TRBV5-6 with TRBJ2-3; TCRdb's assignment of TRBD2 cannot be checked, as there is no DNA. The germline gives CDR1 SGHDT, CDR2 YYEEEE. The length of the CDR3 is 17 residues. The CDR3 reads CASSMAAASGFTDTQYF. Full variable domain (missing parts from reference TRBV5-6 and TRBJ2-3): DAGVTQSPTHLIKTRGQQVTLRCSPKSGHDTVSWYQQALGQGPQFIFQYYEEEERQRGNFPDRFSGHQFPNYSSELNVNALLLGDSALYLCASSMAAASGFTDTQYFGPGTRLTVL.

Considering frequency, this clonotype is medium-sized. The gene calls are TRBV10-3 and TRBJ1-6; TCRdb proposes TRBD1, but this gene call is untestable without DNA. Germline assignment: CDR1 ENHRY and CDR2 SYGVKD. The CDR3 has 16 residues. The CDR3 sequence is CAISDATGVYNSPLHF.